This entry is about one T cell receptor beta chain. Antigen specificity is unknown. The PCR made use of 60 Vbeta and 13 Jbeta primers. Generated by immunoSEQ multiplex PCR, the TCRdb table keeps only in-frame clones and is missing some. This sample has some 120,000 clones, with around 77% found just once. The germline CDR1 and CDR2 sequences are SGHNT and YENEEA. The CDR3 spans 15 residues. With 5 bases clipped from V and 6 bases from J, the junction kept 10 bases outside the gene matches. The sample belongs to a study of cytomegalovirus exposure and HLA in healthy donors. Study outcomes and limitations: A later examination showed that TCR association rates differed by HLA locus, with DRB1 most and HLA-C fewest.

The sample comprised PBMCs. The chain couples TRBV11-3 to TRBJ2-1; 7 bases map to TRBD2. The receptor's source is a woman aged 40 to 50 in good health and CMV-seropositive. The CDR3 DNA reads TGTGCCAGCAGCAAAGCGGGGCCTGCGGGCAATGAGCAGTTCTTC. Its protein product is CASSKAGPAGNEQFF.